A single sample is the source of the 32 T cell receptor beta chains below, sequenced in a study of spatial heterogeneity in lung cancer. The antigens these receptors bind are not known. MiXCR was run by TCRdb on the 5' RACE reads, yielding one entry per CDR3 protein. The repertoire has 9,500 to 10,000 distinct CDR3 sequences, just under 6.5% of them found once; the top ten carry 10%. Time point: sample taken at primary tumor resection. Study-level findings and limits: Counts of expanded intratumoral alpha and beta TCRs tracked tumor mutation counts.

The material was lung tumor tissue, obtained at surgery. The receptors stem from a male donor with early-stage non-small cell lung cancer.

On this clonotype: One junction end does not reproduce the germline sequence, and a read error may be involved. This chain uses TRBV28 with TRBJ2-5, with D possibly TRBD1 on 5 matching bases. The CDR3 runs 17 residues. CDR1 and CDR2 from the germline V gene are MDHEN and SYDVKM. The CDR3 is CVSSPYAQGRYQETQYF. The CDR3 DNA is TGTGTCAGCAGCCCTTATGCCCAGGGCAGGTACCAAGAGACACAGTACTTC. Together with reference TRBV28 and TRBJ2-5, the CDR3 gives the full variable domain: DVKVTQSSRYLVKRTGEKVFLECVQDMDHENMFWYRQDPGLGLRLIYFSYDVKMKEKGDIPEGYSVSREKKERFSLILESASTNQTSMYLCVSSPYAQGRYQETQYFGPGTRLLVL.

In this sample, this clonotype turned up many times. This chain links TRBV11-3 with TRBJ2-1, with TRBD2 identical over 8 bases. The CDR3 is made up of 13 amino acids. The ends lost 1 base at V and 8 bases at J; junction bases unmatched: 1. Per germline, CDR1 SGHNT and CDR2 YENEEA. In DNA, the CDR3 is TGTGCCAGCAGCTTAGCGGGAGGGTATGAGCAGTTCTTC. Translating gives CASSLAGGYEQFF.

This clonotype occurred a few times. DNA for the CDR3: TGTGCCAGCAGCGCGATAGCGGGGTCGAACACCGGGGAGCTGTTTTTT. It encodes CASSAIAGSNTGELFF. The chain couples TRBV2 to TRBJ2-2; TRBD2 matches at 8 bases. There are 16 residues in the CDR3. From germline, CDR1 is SNHLY and CDR2 FYNNEI. Losses at the gene ends were 6 bases for V and 0 bases for J; bases not matched to a gene: 6.

Ten or more counts support this clonotype. The chain couples TRBV11-1 to TRBJ1-1; D ambiguous. The CDR3 has 15 residues. The V end lost 5 bases, the J end lost 8 bases, and 21 bases lay between the germline ends. Per germline, CDR1 SGHAT and CDR2 FQDESV (reference sequence). The CDR3 DNA follows: TGTGCCAGCAGCGGTATCCGATCGGCGGGGTCGGAAGCTTTCTTT. The encoded protein is CASSGIRSAGSEAFF.

This clonotype was recorded at least ten times. The chain uses TRBV14 and TRBJ2-6; 11 bases match TRBD1. V was pared by 2 bases and J by 2 bases, with 8 bases of the junction left unmatched. The CDR3 extends over 19 amino acids. Germline V gives CDR1 SGHDN, CDR2 FVKESK. In DNA form, the CDR3 reads TGTGCCAGCAGCCAATTCGCCGGGGACAGGGGGACTGGGGCCAACGTCCTGACTTTC. Its translation: CASSQFAGDRGTGANVLTF.

This clonotype showed up many times. CDR3 bases: TGTGCCAGCAGCGTAGCAACAGGGGCGAACCATGGCTACACCTTC. This sequence encodes CASSVATGANHGYTF. The genes are TRBV9 and TRBJ1-2; 7 nucleotides line up with TRBD1. Germline values: CDR1 SGDLS, CDR2 YYNGEE. The CDR3 contains 15 residues. V gave up 0 bases and J gave up 6 bases; unmatched junction bases: 8.

This clonotype occurred many times. The chain has TRBV27 and TRBJ2-7; D call uncertain. The CDR3 covers 15 residues. The germline gives CDR1 MNHEY, CDR2 SMNVEV (reference sequence). The V end was cut by 4 bases, the J end by 6 bases, with 19 bases between. CDR3: CASSSRTDGYLEQYF. Here the CDR3 DNA reads TGTGCCAGCAGTTCTCGGACGGATGGGTATCTCGAGCAGTACTTC.

Judged by abundance, this clonotype is medium-sized (0.01 to 0.1%). The rearrangement links TRBV10-3 to TRBJ2-1, with TRBD2 matching 8 bases. Germline V gives CDR1 ENHRY, CDR2 SYGVKD. The length of the CDR3 is 16 residues. J was trimmed by 2 bases and V by 5 bases; bases with no gene match: 8. CDR3: CAISSVKRGPYNEQFF. The CDR3 nucleotides read TGTGCCATCAGTTCCGTTAAGCGGGGGCCCTACAATGAGCAGTTCTTC.

In this sample, this clonotype turned up a few times. The chain links TRBV6-5 to TRBJ2-7, with 8 positions matching TRBD1. The CDR3 consists of 13 residues. The germline gives CDR1 MNHEY, CDR2 SVGAGI. V shed 6 bases, J shed 5 bases, and the junction held 6 bases outside the gene matches. The chain's CDR3 is CASRSQGVNEQYF. CDR3 nucleotides: TGTGCCAGCAGATCACAGGGGGTCAACGAGCAGTACTTC.

The chain uses TRBV4-1 and TRBJ2-1; a weak D match, TRBD1 (6 bases). The V gene lost 4 bases and the J gene lost 8 bases, with 21 bases spanning the gap. Germline loops: CDR1 MGHRA, CDR2 YSYEKL. This CDR3 has 16 residues. The CDR3 bases are TGCGCCAGCAGCCCCTGGGGGACATCAATCCAAGATGAGCAGTTCTTC. It is translated as CASSPWGTSIQDEQFF.

This clonotype is labeled as medium-sized. The chain links TRBV5-1 to TRBJ2-1, with 9 bases identical to TRBD2. CDR1 is SGHRS and CDR2 is YFSETQ in the germline V gene. CDR3 size: 15 residues. V was pared by 3 bases and J by 2 bases, with 3 bases of the junction left unmatched. The CDR3 loop is CASSSTSGAYNEQFF. DNA of the CDR3: TGCGCCAGCAGCTCGACTAGCGGTGCCTACAATGAGCAGTTCTTC.

This clonotype came up many times. J is TRBJ2-1 and V is TRBV2; tentatively, D is TRBD1 (7 bases). CDR1 and CDR2 from the germline V gene are SNHLY and FYNNEI. CDR3 length: 14 amino acids. Trimming cost V 8 bases and J 4 bases, with 15 bases left between them. As DNA, the CDR3 is TGTGCCAGCGAGGGGGCAGGGAGGTACAATGAGCAGTTCTTC. Its translation: CASEGAGRYNEQFF.

In its sample, this clonotype is medium-sized. V and J are TRBV20-1 and TRBJ2-3; D gene uncertain. Germline loops: CDR1 DFQATT, CDR2 SNEGSKA (reference sequence). This CDR3 is built from 12 residues. V lost 5 bases and J 4 bases, leaving 10 bases between the germline ends. The CDR3 nucleotides read TGCAGTGCTCGCGGACCGGCAGATACGCAGTATTTT. The encoded protein is CSARGPADTQYF.

This clonotype came up many times. The chain employs TRBV28 and TRBJ2-1, with TRBD2 matching over 10 bases. The V segment lost 5 bases and the J segment 2 bases; nucleotides outside the gene matches: 12. Germline V lookup: CDR1 MDHEN, CDR2 SYDVKM. The CDR3 has 18 residues. The CDR3 bases are TGTGCCAGCAGTCCCGTTCGGACTAGCGGTTATACCTACAATGAGCAGTTCTTC. It translates to CASSPVRTSGYTYNEQFF. The whole variable domain, remainder taken from reference TRBV28 and TRBJ2-1, is DVKVTQSSRYLVKRTGEKVFLECVQDMDHENMFWYRQDPGLGLRLIYFSYDVKMKEKGDIPEGYSVSREKKERFSLILESASTNQTSMYLCASSPVRTSGYTYNEQFFGPGTRLTVL.

This clonotype was found many times. This chain uses TRBV20-1 with TRBJ2-1; TRBD1 might be the D (6 bases). V was cut by 3 bases and J by 0 bases, with 15 bases left in between. This CDR3 spans 16 amino acids. Germline V lookup: CDR1 DFQATT, CDR2 SNEGSKA (reference sequence). CDR3 in DNA: TGCAGTGCTAGGAGCCGACAGGCAAGCTCCTACAATGAGCAGTTCTTC. It specifies CSARSRQASSYNEQFF.

The V gene is TRBV6-6, the J gene TRBJ1-2; possible D gene TRBD1, 5 bases. This CDR3 spans 15 amino acids. The V and J ends lost 5 bases and 8 bases respectively, with 21 bases between them. Per the germline V gene, CDR1 is MNHNY and CDR2 is SVGAGI (reference sequence). Here the CDR3 DNA reads TGTGCCAGCAGTAATTCAGGGTCCGCCTTAAAAGGCTACACCTTC. Translation gives CASSNSGSALKGYTF.

In this sample, this clonotype turned up many times. The V call is TRBV5-1, the J call TRBJ2-1, with 8 bases fitting TRBD2. From germline, CDR1 is SGHRS and CDR2 YFSETQ. The CDR3 totals 15 residues. J gave up 3 bases and V 2 bases, and 4 bases lay outside the gene matches. The CDR3 nucleotides read TGCGCCAGCAGCTTAGAAGCGGGAGTCTACAATGAGCAGTTCTTC. The encoded protein is CASSLEAGVYNEQFF.

This clonotype is labeled medium-sized. J is TRBJ2-3 and V is TRBV20-1, with TRBD2 as a possible D gene (7 bases). The CDR3 has 15 residues. Germline CDR1 is DFQATT and CDR2 is SNEGSKA (reference sequence). The V gene lost 5 bases and the J gene lost 4 bases, with 19 bases spanning the gap. The CDR3 loop is CSAPPGGGASDTQYF. The CDR3 DNA is TGCAGTGCTCCTCCCGGAGGGGGGGCGTCAGATACGCAGTATTTT.

This clonotype was recorded many times. V is TRBV6-4 and J is TRBJ2-1; D is undetermined. The CDR3 is 15 amino acids. With 5 bases removed from V and 4 bases from J, the gap between germline ends came to 15 bases. Per the germline V gene, CDR1 is MRHNA and CDR2 is SNTAGT. The CDR3, as DNA: TGTGCCAGCAGTCCCAGCGTTAGCAAATACAATGAGCAGTTCTTC. This sequence encodes CASSPSVSKYNEQFF.

Many counts were recorded for this clonotype. This chain's CDR3 is CASSSWTDSYEQYF. The CDR3 DNA reads TGTGCCAGCAGTTCCTGGACAGACTCCTACGAGCAGTACTTC. The rearrangement uses TRBV28 and TRBJ2-7, with D possibly being TRBD1 (6 bases). This CDR3 contains 14 residues. V lost 4 bases to trimming and J lost 0 bases, with 10 bases between them. Germline V CDR1 and CDR2: MDHEN, SYDVKM.

This clonotype showed up many times. At one boundary the junction diverges from the germline segment, which might be a read error. The V call is TRBV11-1, the J call TRBJ2-6, with D perhaps matching TRBD2 (6 bases). Per the germline V gene, CDR1 is SGHAT and CDR2 is FQDESV (reference sequence). The CDR3 consists of 17 residues. The CDR3 nucleotides are TGTGCCAGCAGCCCACCCCAGGAGCGGGCTGGGACCAACGTCCTGACTTTC. Its protein is CASSPPQERAGTNVLTF.

This clonotype ranks as medium-sized. The chain employs TRBV20-1 and TRBJ1-1, with TRBD1 identical over 7 bases. V trimming: 2 bases; J trimming: 2 bases; junction bases outside the gene matches: 8. This CDR3 contains 15 residues. The V gene's germline CDR1 is DFQATT and CDR2 SNEGSKA (reference sequence). CDR3 amino acids: CSARSAGGVNTEAFF. In nucleotides, the CDR3 is TGCAGTGCTAGAAGCGCAGGGGGAGTTAACACTGAAGCTTTCTTT.

This clonotype is judged large. This chain links TRBV2 with TRBJ1-4, with 9 bases fitting TRBD1. CDR1 and CDR2 (germline): SNHLY, FYNNEI. This CDR3 contains 15 residues. With 4 bases clipped from V and 3 bases from J, the junction kept 3 bases outside the gene matches. The CDR3 is CASSVDRGANEKLFF. CDR3 DNA: TGTGCCAGCAGTGTCGACAGGGGGGCTAATGAAAAACTGTTTTTT.

This clonotype occurred many times. CDR3 nucleotide sequence: TGCGCCAGCAGCTTGAACCCAGGACAGAGGTCCGGCTACACCTTC. It yields the protein CASSLNPGQRSGYTF. This chain links TRBV5-1 with TRBJ1-2, with D tentatively TRBD1 (6 bases). CDR3 length: 15 residues. Germline V gene sequence: CDR1 SGHRS, CDR2 YFSETQ. V lost 1 base to trimming and J lost 8 bases, with 18 bases between them. Drawing the rest from reference TRBV5-1 and TRBJ1-2, the complete variable domain is KAGVTQTPRYLIKTRGQQVTLSCSPISGHRSVSWYQQTPGQGLQFLFEYFSETQRNKGNFPGRFSGRQFSNSRSEMNVSTLELGDSALYLCASSLNPGQRSGYTFGSGTRLTVV.

This clonotype was counted many times. CDR3 nucleotides: TGTGCCAGCAGCCCGGGGACTAGCGGGAGGGTGTTAGATACGCAGTATTTT. It translates to CASSPGTSGRVLDTQYF. This chain joins TRBV7-8 and TRBJ2-3, with TRBD2 matching 16 bases. CDR3 length: 17 residues. In germline, CDR1 is SGHVS, CDR2 FQNEAQ. The V gene end was trimmed by 5 bases and the J gene end by 5 bases; junction bases not matched to a gene: 7.

By frequency in the sample, this clonotype is medium-sized. This chain uses TRBV5-1 with TRBJ2-3; D is perhaps TRBD1 or TRBD2 (5 bases each). This CDR3 region has 18 residues. Deletions cut 2 bases from V and 9 bases from J, with 28 bases between. Germline V gene lookup returns CDR1 SGHRS and CDR2 YFSETQ. This chain's CDR3 is CASSLAPGWDRSQSTQYF. The CDR3 region has the DNA TGCGCCAGCAGCTTAGCCCCTGGCTGGGACCGCTCGCAGAGCACGCAGTATTTT.

This clonotype was recorded many times. The rearrangement joins TRBV28 to TRBJ1-4, with 8 positions matching TRBD1. CDR1 is MDHEN and CDR2 is SYDVKM in the germline V gene. The CDR3 covers 15 residues. Germline trimming cut 6 bases from V and 6 bases from J; bases unmatched to any gene: 9. CDR3 sequence reads: CASSLIGQGDEKLFF. The DNA for the CDR3 is TGTGCCAGCAGCCTAATCGGACAGGGCGATGAAAAACTGTTTTTT.

This clonotype was observed many times. The genes are TRBV28 and TRBJ1-6, with D hard to call. The CDR3 totals 18 residues. V dropped 2 bases and J dropped 4 bases, with 18 bases sitting between them. Germline CDR1 MDHEN, CDR2 SYDVKM. Here the CDR3 DNA reads TGTGCCAGCAGTTTAAATCGACGGACCATCCTTTATAATTCACCCCTCCACTTT. It translates to CASSLNRRTILYNSPLHF.

In its sample, this clonotype was seen many times. This sequence joins TRBV24-1 and TRBJ2-6; D gene unclear. The V and J ends lost 1 base and 0 bases respectively, with 9 bases between them. There are 17 residues in the CDR3. The germline V gene has CDR1 KGHDR and CDR2 SFDVKD. CDR3 residues: CATSDFDRSSGANVLTF. CDR3 nucleotide sequence: TGTGCCACCAGTGATTTTGATAGGAGCTCTGGGGCCAACGTCCTGACTTTC.

The chain combines TRBV7-2 with TRBJ2-5; D is undetermined. V shed 5 bases and J shed 4 bases, with 8 bases lying between them. The CDR3 contains 12 residues. Germline V gene data show CDR1 as SGHTA and CDR2 as FQGNSA. As DNA, the CDR3 is TGTGCCAGCAGCCCCCAATTAGAGACCCAGTACTTC. Its protein product is CASSPQLETQYF.

This clonotype was recorded many times. The genes are TRBV28 and TRBJ1-1, with D possibly being TRBD1 (6 bases). This CDR3 is 13 amino acids long. Germline lookup yields CDR1 MDHEN and CDR2 SYDVKM. Deletions cut 5 bases from V and 3 bases from J, with 10 bases between. The CDR3, as DNA: TGTGCCAGCAGTCTAAACAGGGACACTGAAGCTTTCTTT. As protein: CASSLNRDTEAFF.

In its sample, this clonotype is medium-sized. The chain joins TRBV20-1 to TRBJ2-7; D not certain. Germline V gene data show CDR1 as DFQATT and CDR2 as SNEGSKA (reference sequence). This CDR3 is 14 amino acids long. The germline V and J ends were trimmed by 4 bases and 4 bases, with 17 bases remaining between them. CDR3 in amino acids: CSATRPLNSYEQYF. The CDR3 nucleotides are TGCAGTGCTACCAGGCCGCTTAATTCGTACGAGCAGTACTTC.